The subject of this entry is one TCR beta chain. The data are from a study of blood T cell repertoires in COVID-19. The wider study: T cells, B-cell-depleted T cells, or PBMCs supplied cDNA or gDNA.

How the authors handled the data: Researchers report that nucleated cell counts were estimated from reference gene primer amplification. Assay: immunoSEQ multiplex PCR; the TCRdb copy retains only in-frame clones and omits some. V, J and clone size reflect that table, while D and trimming were determined from the DNA. Of over 150,000 clones listed, about 87% are singletons. V gave up 6 bases and J gave up 4 bases; unmatched junction bases: 10. The CDR3 is made up of 15 amino acids. CDR1 is MNHEY, CDR2 SMNVEV, per germline (reference sequence). In Seattle, patients joined the study during active infection and were tracked longitudinally.

This sequence was found in a man aged 55 to 69 with COVID-19, enrolled during active disease. V usage is TRBV27 and J usage is TRBJ1-1, with TRBD1 identical over 8 bases. Input material: peripheral blood. The CDR3, as DNA: TGTGCCAGCAGAACCACCACTACAGGGGGCACTGAAGCTTTCTTT. Its translation is CASRTTTTGGTEAFF.